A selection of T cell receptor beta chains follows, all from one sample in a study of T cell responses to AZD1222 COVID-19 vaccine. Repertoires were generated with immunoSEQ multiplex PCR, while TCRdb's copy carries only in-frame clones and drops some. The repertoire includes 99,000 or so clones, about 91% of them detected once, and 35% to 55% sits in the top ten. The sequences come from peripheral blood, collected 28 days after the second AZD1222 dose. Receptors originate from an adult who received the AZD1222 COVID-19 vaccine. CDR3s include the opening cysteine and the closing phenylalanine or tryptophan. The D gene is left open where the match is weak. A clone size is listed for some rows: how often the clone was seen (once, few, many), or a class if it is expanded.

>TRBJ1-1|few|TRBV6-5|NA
TGTGCCAGCAGTTACTCGCCAGGGCAGAACACTGAAGCTTTCTTT
CASSYSPGQNTEAFF
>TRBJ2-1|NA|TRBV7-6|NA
TGTGCCAGCAGCTTAAACCAGGGCACCCACAATGAGCAGTTCTTC
CASSLNQGTHNEQFF
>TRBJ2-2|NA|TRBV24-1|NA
TGTGCCACCAGTGTAACTCAAAACACCGGGGAGCTGTTTTTT
CATSVTQNTGELFF
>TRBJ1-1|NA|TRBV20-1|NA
TGCAGTGCTAGAGAATATGAAGCTTTCTTT
CSAREYEAFF
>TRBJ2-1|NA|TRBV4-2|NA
TGTGCCAGCAGCCAAGAATTAGGGCACTACAATGAGCAGTTCTTC
CASSQELGHYNEQFF
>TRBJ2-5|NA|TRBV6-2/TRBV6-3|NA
TGTGCCAGCACCCCGGGGGATGAGACCCAGTACTTC
CASTPGDETQYF
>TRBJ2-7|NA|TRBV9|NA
TGTGCCAGCAGCGGACACGATACAGGGTCGGACGAGCAGTACTTC
CASSGHDTGSDEQYF
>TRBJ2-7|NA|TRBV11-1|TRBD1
TGTGCCAGCAGCTTAGGGTTCCGGGACAGGGCTCACTTC
CASSLGFRDRAHF
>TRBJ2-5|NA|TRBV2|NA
TGTGCCAGCCTCAGCGGGCAAGAGACCCAGTACTTC
CASLSGQETQYF
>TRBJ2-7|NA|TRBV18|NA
TGTGCCAGCTCACTCCAGGACAGCCACTACGAGCAGTACTTC
CASSLQDSHYEQYF
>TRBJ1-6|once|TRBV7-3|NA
TGTGCCAGCAGCGCCGGACGGCTTAATTCACCGCTCCACTTT
CASSAGRLNSPLHF
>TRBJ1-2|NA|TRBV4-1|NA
TGCGCCAGCAGCCAAGTGCGGACCCTATATGGCTACACCTTC
CASSQVRTLYGYTF
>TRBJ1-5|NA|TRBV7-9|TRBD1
TGTGCCAGCAGCTTAGGACAGGGGGGGGTCAATCAGCCCCAGCATTTT
CASSLGQGGVNQPQHF
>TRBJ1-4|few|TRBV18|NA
TGTGCCAGCTCACCGGGACATTCTGAAAAACTGTTTTTT
CASSPGHSEKLFF
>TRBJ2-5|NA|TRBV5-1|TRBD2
TGCGCCAGCAGCTCCAGCGGGAGTACGGGAGAGACCCAGTACTTC
CASSSSGSTGETQYF
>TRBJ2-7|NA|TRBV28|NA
TGTGCCACTTCGGACCCAGCGCGCTACGAGCAGTACTTC
CATSDPARYEQYF
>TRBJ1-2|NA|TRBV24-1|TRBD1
TGTGCCACCAGTGACCGAAGACAAGGACAGGGGGCCGGGTATGGCTACACCTTC
CATSDRRQGQGAGYGYTF
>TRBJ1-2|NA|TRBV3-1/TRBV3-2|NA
TGTGCCAGCAGCCTAAGTGGGGGGCGGAACTATGGCTACACCTTC
CASSLSGGRNYGYTF
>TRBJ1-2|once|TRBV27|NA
TGTGCCAGCAGTTCCATGGTGAGACATCAGTATGGCTACACCTTC
CASSSMVRHQYGYTF
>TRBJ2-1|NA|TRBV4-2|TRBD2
TGTGCCAGCAGCCAAGGGTCTAGCGGGAACAATGAGCAGTTCTTC
CASSQGSSGNNEQFF
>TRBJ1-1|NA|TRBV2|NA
TGTGCCAGCATCGAGGGGGGACCCCTGAACACTGAAGCTTTCTTT
CASIEGGPLNTEAFF
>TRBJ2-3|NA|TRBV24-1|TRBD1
TGTGCCACCAGTTCCGACAGGGGGCTCGGCACAGATACGCAGTATTTT
CATSSDRGLGTDTQYF
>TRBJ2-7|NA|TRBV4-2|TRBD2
TGTGCCAGCAGCCAAGATATCGCGGGAAGCGGGAGATCTTCCTACGAGCAGTACTTC
CASSQDIAGSGRSSYEQYF
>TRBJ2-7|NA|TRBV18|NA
TGTGCCAGCTCACCACCCCCAGATTTAGGCGAGCAGTACTTC
CASSPPPDLGEQYF
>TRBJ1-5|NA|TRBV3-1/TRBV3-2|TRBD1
TGTGCCAGCAGCCAAATATCAGGTGGGACAGGGCTAATTCAGCCCCAGCATTTT
CASSQISGGTGLIQPQHF
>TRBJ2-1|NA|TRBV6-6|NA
TGTGCCAGCGGTCGAGTTCTAACGGGTCCCTACAATGAGCAGTTCTTC
CASGRVLTGPYNEQFF
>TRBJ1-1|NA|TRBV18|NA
TGTGCCAGCTCACCTCAAGGGGACACTGAAGCTTTCTTT
CASSPQGDTEAFF
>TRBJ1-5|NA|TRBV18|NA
TGTGCCAGCTCACACGCTCCAGGGCAGCCCCAGCATTTT
CASSHAPGQPQHF
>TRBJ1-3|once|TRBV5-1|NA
TGCGCCAGCAGCTTGGCTGGAGGAGGAAACACCATATATTTT
CASSLAGGGNTIYF
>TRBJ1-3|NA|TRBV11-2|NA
TGTGCCAGCAGCTTCCCCGAGGCCTCTGGAAACACCATATATTTT
CASSFPEASGNTIYF
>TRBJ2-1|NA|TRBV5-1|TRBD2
TGCGCCAGCAGCATCGGGGTAGCGGGGGGTGAGCAGTTCTTC
CASSIGVAGGEQFF
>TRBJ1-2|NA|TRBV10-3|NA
TGTGCCATCAGCAACAGGGAGAACAGCGGCTACACCTTC
CAISNRENSGYTF
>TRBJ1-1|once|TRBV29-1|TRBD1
TGCAGCGTTGAGGGGCAGGGGGGCACTGAAGCTTTCTTT
CSVEGQGGTEAFF
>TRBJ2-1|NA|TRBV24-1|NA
TGTGCCACCAGTGATTTGTCTGCTCCTAACTCCTACAATGAGCAGTTCTTC
CATSDLSAPNSYNEQFF
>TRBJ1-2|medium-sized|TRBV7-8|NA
TGTGCCAGCAGCGGGTCGACCTATGGCTACACCTTC
CASSGSTYGYTF
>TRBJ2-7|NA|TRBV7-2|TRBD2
TGTGCCAGCAGCCCAGGACTAGCGGGCTACGAGCAGTACTTC
CASSPGLAGYEQYF
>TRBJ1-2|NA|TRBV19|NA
TGTGCCAGTAGTAGCAGGGAGTCTAACTATGGCTACACCTTC
CASSSRESNYGYTF
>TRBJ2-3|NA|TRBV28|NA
TGTGCCAGCAGTCCTCCTCTGGACGGTGGGAGGGATACGCAGTATTTT
CASSPPLDGGRDTQYF
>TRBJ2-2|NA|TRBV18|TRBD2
TGTGCCAGCTCACCTACCCGCGGGGGGCGGACGAACACCGGGGAGCTGTTTTTT
CASSPTRGGRTNTGELFF
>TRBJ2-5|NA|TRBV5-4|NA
TGTGCCAGCAGCTTGTTGGGGGTTGGGGAGACCCAGTACTTC
CASSLLGVGETQYF
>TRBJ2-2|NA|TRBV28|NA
TGTGCCAGCAGTTTAGGAGGGAGTGGCACCGGGGAGCTGTTTTTT
CASSLGGSGTGELFF
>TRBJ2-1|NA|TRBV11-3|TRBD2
TGTGCCAGCAGCTTCGGGCTAGCGGTCAATGAGCAGTTCTTC
CASSFGLAVNEQFF